These 12 T cell receptor beta chains came from one sample sequenced in a study of cytomegalovirus exposure and HLA in healthy donors. The PCR made use of 60 Vbeta and 13 Jbeta primers. TCRdb's table, derived via immunoSEQ multiplex PCR, lists solely in-frame clones and lacks some. The sample has 80,000 to 95,000 clones, approximately 85% seen once; the top ten hold around 5.6%. Material: PBMCs. The source of these receptors is a woman between 18 and 29 years old in good health and CMV-seropositive.

The chain has TRBV27 and TRBJ1-1, with unresolved D. Between the trimmed V and J ends, which lost 3 bases and 1 base, there was a span of 6 bases. There are 13 residues in the CDR3. Germline V gene sequence: CDR1 MNHEY, CDR2 SMNVEV (reference sequence). CDR3 amino acids: CASSFSRNTEAFF. The DNA of the CDR3 is TGTGCCAGCAGTTTTTCGAGGAACACTGAAGCTTTCTTT.

This rearrangement joins TRBV19 to TRBJ2-2; TRBD2 aligns across 8 bases. V trimming: 5 bases; J trimming: 6 bases; junction bases outside the gene matches: 8. Germline V gene data show CDR1 as LNHDA and CDR2 as SQIVND (reference sequence). The CDR3 totals 15 residues. The CDR3 spells CASSFASGSAGELFF. The DNA for the CDR3 is TGTGCCAGTAGTTTTGCCAGCGGGAGCGCCGGGGAGCTGTTTTTT.

This clone was picked up a small number of times. The J gene is TRBJ1-1, the V gene TRBV7-9; TRBD1 agrees at 9 bases. Germline-derived CDR1 and CDR2 are SEHNR and FQNEAQ (reference sequence). There are 14 residues in the CDR3. The V and J ends lost 5 bases and 10 bases, in that order; junction bases with no gene match: 11. CDR3 nucleotide sequence: TGTGCCAGCAGCCCCGGGACAGGGTGGAAGTCAGCTTTCTTT. Translation: CASSPGTGWKSAFF.

The chain uses TRBV20-1 and TRBJ1-2, with D uncertain. The V gene's germline CDR1 is DFQATT and CDR2 SNEGSKA (reference sequence). The CDR3 is made up of 9 amino acids. CDR3 bases: TGCAGGGAGGGAGGTGGCTACACCTTC. Its translation: CREGGGYTF.

The V gene is TRBV7-3, the J gene TRBJ1-3, with D maybe TRBD1 (5 bases). V gave up 2 bases and J gave up 2 bases, with 10 bases separating them. This CDR3 region has 15 residues. From germline, CDR1 is SGHTA and CDR2 FQGTGA. The CDR3 nucleotides read TGTGCCAGCAGCTTATTGGGGGGGACTGGAAACACCATATATTTT. Protein: CASSLLGGTGNTIYF.

This rearrangement joins TRBV5-4 to TRBJ2-4; D is possibly TRBD1 (6 bases). Trimming left V 0 bases short and J 6 bases short, with 10 bases between. The CDR3 has 14 amino acids. Germline loops: CDR1 SGHNT, CDR2 YYREEE (reference sequence). The CDR3, as DNA: TGTGCCAGCAGCTTGGAGGGGGTAGCAAACATTCAGTACTTC. Its protein product is CASSLEGVANIQYF.

The chain recombines TRBV7-9 with TRBJ1-2, with TRBD1 as a possible D gene (6 bases). The V gene lost 3 bases and the J gene lost 7 bases, with 18 bases spanning the gap. This CDR3 region has 15 residues. Germline lookup yields CDR1 SEHNR and CDR2 FQNEAQ (reference sequence). This chain's CDR3 is CASSFAGGVGGGYTF. Written as DNA, the CDR3 is TGTGCCAGCAGCTTCGCGGGGGGCGTTGGGGGTGGCTACACCTTC.

The chain carries TRBV19 and TRBJ2-4; perhaps TRBD1 as D (5 bases). Germline values: CDR1 LNHDA, CDR2 SQIVND (reference sequence). The CDR3 is 17 residues long. The V gene lost 4 bases and the J gene lost 2 bases, with 18 bases spanning the gap. The CDR3 DNA sequence: TGTGCCAGTAGTAGAAAAGGGGTGGATTTAACCAAAAACATTCAGTACTTC. Translation: CASSRKGVDLTKNIQYF.

This clone was recorded once. The chain uses TRBV2 and TRBJ2-3, with 9 bases lining up with TRBD2. Per germline, CDR1 SNHLY and CDR2 FYNNEI. After removal of 5 bases from V and 4 bases from J, the junction contained 7 bases not matched to a gene. CDR3 length equals 15 residues. This CDR3 reads CASSPIAGVPDTQYF. The CDR3 DNA is TGTGCCAGCAGTCCAATAGCGGGGGTGCCAGATACGCAGTATTTT.

This rearrangement joins TRBV11-2 to TRBJ2-6; D may be TRBD1 (7 bases). CDR3 length equals 17 residues. The ends were cut back, 2 bases at V and 4 bases at J, with 15 bases in the middle. The germline gives CDR1 SGHAT, CDR2 FQNNGV. CDR3 sequence reads: CASSLRSRGAGANVLTF. CDR3 bases: TGTGCCAGCAGCTTAAGGTCCAGGGGGGCCGGGGCCAACGTCCTGACTTTC.

This chain uses TRBV11-1 with TRBJ2-2, with 7 bases that match TRBD2. V shed 1 base, J shed 9 bases, and the junction held 2 bases outside the gene matches. CDR3 length: 13 residues. CDR1 and CDR2 from the germline V gene are SGHAT and FQDESV (reference sequence). The CDR3 DNA is TGTGCCAGCAGCTTAGAGGGACTAAGGGAGCTGTTTTTT. It translates to CASSLEGLRELFF.

The chain couples TRBV7-9 to TRBJ1-2; TRBD1 is a possible D gene (6 bases). CDR3 length: 15 residues. Germline V gives CDR1 SEHNR, CDR2 FQNEAQ (reference sequence). V lost 2 bases and J 4 bases, leaving 14 bases between the germline ends. CDR3 in amino acids: CASSLTGLLAYGYTF. The CDR3 DNA reads TGTGCCAGCAGCTTAACAGGGTTATTAGCCTATGGCTACACCTTC.